This T cell receptor beta chain was sequenced in a study of beta chain features in type 1 diabetes. Study observations and caveats: Moderate yet significant TCRB CDR3 shortening was seen in Type 1 diabetes patients in all four CD4+ subsets.

As concerns this clone: Its antigen remains unknown.

In germline, CDR1 is SGHRS, CDR2 YFSETQ. This CDR3 spans 15 amino acids. Losses at the gene ends were 0 bases for V and 7 bases for J; bases not matched to a gene: 7. Every isolated RNA sample was fully reverse transcribed, so sequencing captured expressed TCRB transcripts. The method was immunoSEQ multiplex PCR; TCRdb's version includes in-frame clones alone and lacks a portion of them. The table records about 660,000 clones, about an eighth of them present only once. Sequences were obtained from naive CD4+ T cells from blood. The clonotype was recovered from a man between 18 and 35 years old with type 1 diabetes. The V and J genes are TRBV5-1 and TRBJ2-1; 7 bases map to TRBD2. The CDR3 DNA is TGCGCCAGCAGCTTGGAAGGCCTAGCGGCGAATGAGCAGTTCTTC. Its protein is CASSLEGLAANEQFF.